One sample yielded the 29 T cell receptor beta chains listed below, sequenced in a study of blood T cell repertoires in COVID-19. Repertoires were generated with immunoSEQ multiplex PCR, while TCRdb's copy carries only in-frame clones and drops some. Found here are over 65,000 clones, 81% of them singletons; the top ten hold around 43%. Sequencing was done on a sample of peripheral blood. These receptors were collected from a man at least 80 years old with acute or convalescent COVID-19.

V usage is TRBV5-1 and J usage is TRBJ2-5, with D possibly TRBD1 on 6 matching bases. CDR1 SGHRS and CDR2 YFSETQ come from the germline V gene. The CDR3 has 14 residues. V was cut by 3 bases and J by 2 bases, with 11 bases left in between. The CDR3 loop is CASSSGQRQETQYF. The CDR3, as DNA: TGCGCCAGCAGCTCCGGACAGAGGCAAGAGACCCAGTACTTC.

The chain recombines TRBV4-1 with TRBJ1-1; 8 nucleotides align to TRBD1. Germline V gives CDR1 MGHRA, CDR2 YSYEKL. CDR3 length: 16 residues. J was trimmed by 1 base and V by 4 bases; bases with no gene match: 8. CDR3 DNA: TGCGCCAGCAGCCCGATTGACAGGGGCCCGAACACTGAAGCTTTCTTT. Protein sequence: CASSPIDRGPNTEAFF.

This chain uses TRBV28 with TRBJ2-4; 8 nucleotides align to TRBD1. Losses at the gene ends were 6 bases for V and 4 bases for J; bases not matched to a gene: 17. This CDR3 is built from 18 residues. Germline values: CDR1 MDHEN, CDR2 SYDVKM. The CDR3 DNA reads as TGTGCCAGCAGCTTCACCCCCGGGACAGGAGATCCAAAAAACATTCAGTACTTC. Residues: CASSFTPGTGDPKNIQYF.

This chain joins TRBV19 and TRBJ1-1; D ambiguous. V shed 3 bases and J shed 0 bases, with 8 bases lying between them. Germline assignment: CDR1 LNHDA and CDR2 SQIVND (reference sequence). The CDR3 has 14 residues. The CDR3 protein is CASSIARVNTEAFF. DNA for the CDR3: TGTGCCAGTAGTATTGCCCGGGTGAACACTGAAGCTTTCTTT.

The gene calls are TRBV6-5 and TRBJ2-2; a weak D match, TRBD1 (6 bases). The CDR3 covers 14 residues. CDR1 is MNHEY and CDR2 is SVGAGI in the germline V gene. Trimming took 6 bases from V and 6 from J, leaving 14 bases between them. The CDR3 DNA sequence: TGTGCCAGCAGGGCAGGGGCGGCGGCCGGGGAGCTGTTTTTT. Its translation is CASRAGAAAGELFF.

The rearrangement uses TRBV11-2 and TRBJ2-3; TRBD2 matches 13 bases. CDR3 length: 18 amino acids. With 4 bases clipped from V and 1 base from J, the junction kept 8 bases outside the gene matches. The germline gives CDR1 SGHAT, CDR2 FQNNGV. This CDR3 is CASSSTTSGRLGTDTQYF. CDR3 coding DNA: TGTGCCAGCAGCTCGACGACTAGCGGGAGGCTTGGCACAGATACGCAGTATTTT.

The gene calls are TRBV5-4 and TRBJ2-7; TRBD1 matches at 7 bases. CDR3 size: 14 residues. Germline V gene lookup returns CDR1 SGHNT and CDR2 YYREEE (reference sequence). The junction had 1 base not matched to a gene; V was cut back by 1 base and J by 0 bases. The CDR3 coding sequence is TGTGCCAGCAGCTTGTCAGGGGGCTCCTACGAGCAGTACTTC. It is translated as CASSLSGGSYEQYF.

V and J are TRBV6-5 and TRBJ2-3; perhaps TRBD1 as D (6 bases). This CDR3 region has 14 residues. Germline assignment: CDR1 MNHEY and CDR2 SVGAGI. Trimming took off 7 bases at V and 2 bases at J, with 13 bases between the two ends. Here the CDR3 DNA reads TGTGCCAGCATAAAACAGGGCTCCACAGATACGCAGTATTTT. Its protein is CASIKQGSTDTQYF.

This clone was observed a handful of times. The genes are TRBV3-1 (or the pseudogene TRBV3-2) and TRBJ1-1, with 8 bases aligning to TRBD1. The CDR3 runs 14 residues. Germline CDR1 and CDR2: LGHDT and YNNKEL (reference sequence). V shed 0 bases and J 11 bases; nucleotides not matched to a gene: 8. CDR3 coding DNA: TGTGCCAGCAGCCAAGATCAGGGGGCTTTTTCGGCTTTCTTT. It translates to CASSQDQGAFSAFF.

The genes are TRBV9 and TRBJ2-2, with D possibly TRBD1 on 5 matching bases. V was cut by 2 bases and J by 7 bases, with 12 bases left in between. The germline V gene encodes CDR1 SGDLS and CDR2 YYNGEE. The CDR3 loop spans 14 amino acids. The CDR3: CASSVHRTGGELFF. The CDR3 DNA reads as TGTGCCAGCAGCGTTCACAGGACCGGCGGGGAGCTGTTTTTT.

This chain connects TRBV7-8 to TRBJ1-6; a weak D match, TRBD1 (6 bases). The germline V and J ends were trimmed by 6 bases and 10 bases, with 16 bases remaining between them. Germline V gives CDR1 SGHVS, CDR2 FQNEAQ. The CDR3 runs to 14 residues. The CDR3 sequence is CASSLLQGNSPLHF. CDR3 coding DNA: TGTGCCAGCAGTCTCCTGCAGGGGAACTCACCCCTCCACTTT.

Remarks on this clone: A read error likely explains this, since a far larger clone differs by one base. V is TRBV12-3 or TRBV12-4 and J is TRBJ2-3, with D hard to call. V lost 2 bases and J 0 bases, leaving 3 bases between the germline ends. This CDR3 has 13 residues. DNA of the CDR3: TGTGCCAGCAGTTTACAGAGCACAGATACGCAGTATTTT. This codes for CASSLQSTDTQYF.

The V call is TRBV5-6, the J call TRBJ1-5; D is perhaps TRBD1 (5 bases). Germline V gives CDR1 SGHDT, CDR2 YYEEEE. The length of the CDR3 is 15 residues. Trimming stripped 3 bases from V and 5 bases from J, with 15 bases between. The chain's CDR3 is CASSSGRRGDQPQHF. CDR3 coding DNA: TGTGCCAGCAGCTCGGGTCGGCGGGGGGATCAGCCCCAGCATTTT.

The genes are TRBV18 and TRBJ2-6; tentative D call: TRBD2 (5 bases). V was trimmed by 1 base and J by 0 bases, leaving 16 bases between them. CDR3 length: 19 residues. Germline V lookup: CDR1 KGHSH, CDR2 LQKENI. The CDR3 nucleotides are TGTGCCAGCTCACCACGGATTATGGCAGGACTCTCTGGGGCCAACGTCCTGACTTTC. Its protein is CASSPRIMAGLSGANVLTF.

The CDR3 spells CASSAGPKNSPLHF. In DNA form, the CDR3 reads TGTGCCAGCAGTGCGGGACCGAAGAATTCACCCCTCCACTTT. V and J are TRBV6-6 and TRBJ1-6; TRBD1 is a possible D gene (5 bases). The germline CDR1 and CDR2 sequences are MNHNY and SVGAGI (reference sequence). This CDR3 has 14 residues. Trimming took off 5 bases at V and 7 bases at J, with 12 bases between the two ends.

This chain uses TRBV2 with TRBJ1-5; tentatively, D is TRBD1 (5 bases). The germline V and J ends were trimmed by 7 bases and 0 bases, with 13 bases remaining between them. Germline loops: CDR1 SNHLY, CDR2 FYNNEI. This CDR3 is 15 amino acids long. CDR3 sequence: CASNQDSYSNQPQHF. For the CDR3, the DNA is TGTGCCAGCAATCAAGACAGTTATAGCAATCAGCCCCAGCATTTT.

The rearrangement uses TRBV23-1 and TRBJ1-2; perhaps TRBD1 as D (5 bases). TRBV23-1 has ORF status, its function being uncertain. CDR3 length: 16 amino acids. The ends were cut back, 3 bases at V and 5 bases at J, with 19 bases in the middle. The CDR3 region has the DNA TGCGCCAGCAGTCAGCCGAGGGGACTTCGTTTTTATGGCTACACCTTC. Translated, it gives CASSQPRGLRFYGYTF.

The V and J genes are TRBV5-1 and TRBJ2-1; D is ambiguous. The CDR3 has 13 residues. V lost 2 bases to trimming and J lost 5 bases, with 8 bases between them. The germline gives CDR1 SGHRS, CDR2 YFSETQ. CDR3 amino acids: CASSFPNDNEQFF. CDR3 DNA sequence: TGCGCCAGCAGCTTTCCTAACGACAATGAGCAGTTCTTC. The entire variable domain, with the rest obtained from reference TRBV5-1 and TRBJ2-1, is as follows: KAGVTQTPRYLIKTRGQQVTLSCSPISGHRSVSWYQQTPGQGLQFLFEYFSETQRNKGNFPGRFSGRQFSNSRSEMNVSTLELGDSALYLCASSFPNDNEQFFGPGTRLTVL.

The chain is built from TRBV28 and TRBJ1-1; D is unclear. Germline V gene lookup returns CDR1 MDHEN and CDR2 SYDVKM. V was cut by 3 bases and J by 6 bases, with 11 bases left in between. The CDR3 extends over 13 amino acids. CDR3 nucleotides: TGTGCCAGCAGTTTTCTGGGCACCCCTGAAGCTTTCTTT. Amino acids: CASSFLGTPEAFF.

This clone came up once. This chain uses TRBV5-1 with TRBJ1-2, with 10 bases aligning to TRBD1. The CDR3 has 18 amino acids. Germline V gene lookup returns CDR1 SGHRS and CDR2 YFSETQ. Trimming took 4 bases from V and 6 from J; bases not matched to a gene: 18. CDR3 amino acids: CASSATGTGAPVVHGYTF. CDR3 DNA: TGCGCCAGCAGCGCAACCGGGACAGGGGCACCAGTAGTCCATGGCTACACCTTC.

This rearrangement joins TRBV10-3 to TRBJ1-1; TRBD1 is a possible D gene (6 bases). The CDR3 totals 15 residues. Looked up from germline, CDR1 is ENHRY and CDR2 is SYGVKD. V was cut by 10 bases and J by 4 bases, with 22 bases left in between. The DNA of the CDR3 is TGTGCCACCGCAACAGGGTCAGGGTTTTTCACTGAAGCTTTCTTT. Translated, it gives CATATGSGFFTEAFF.

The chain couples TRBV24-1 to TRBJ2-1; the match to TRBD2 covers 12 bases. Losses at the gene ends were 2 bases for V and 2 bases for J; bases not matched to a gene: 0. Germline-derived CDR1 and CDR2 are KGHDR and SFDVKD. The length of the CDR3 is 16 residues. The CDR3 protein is CATSDSSGRAYNEQFF. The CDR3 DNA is TGTGCCACCAGTGATTCTAGCGGGAGGGCCTACAATGAGCAGTTCTTC.

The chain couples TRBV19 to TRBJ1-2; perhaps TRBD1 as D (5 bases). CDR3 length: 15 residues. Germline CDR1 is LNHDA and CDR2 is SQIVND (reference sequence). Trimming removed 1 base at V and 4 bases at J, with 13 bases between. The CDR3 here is CASSIARDSFYGYTF. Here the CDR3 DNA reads TGTGCCAGTAGTATAGCCCGAGACAGCTTCTATGGCTACACCTTC. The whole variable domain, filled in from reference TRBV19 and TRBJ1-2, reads DGGITQSPKYLFRKEGQNVTLSCEQNLNHDAMYWYRQDPGQGLRLIYYSQIVNDFQKGDIAEGYSVSREKKESFPLTVTSAQKNPTAFYLCASSIARDSFYGYTFGSGTRLTVV.

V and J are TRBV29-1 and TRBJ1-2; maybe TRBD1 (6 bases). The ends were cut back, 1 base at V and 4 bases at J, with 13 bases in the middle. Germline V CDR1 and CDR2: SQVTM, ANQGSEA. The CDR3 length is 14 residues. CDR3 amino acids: CSVEGTGNSYGYTF. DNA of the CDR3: TGCAGCGTTGAAGGTACAGGGAACAGCTATGGCTACACCTTC.

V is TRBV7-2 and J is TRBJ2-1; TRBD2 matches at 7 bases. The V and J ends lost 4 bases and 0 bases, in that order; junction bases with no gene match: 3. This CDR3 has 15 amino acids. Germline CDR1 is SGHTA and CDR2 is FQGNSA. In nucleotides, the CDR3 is TGTGCCAGCAGCTCGAGCGGGAACTCCTACAATGAGCAGTTCTTC. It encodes CASSSSGNSYNEQFF. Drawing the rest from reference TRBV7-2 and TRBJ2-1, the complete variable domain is GAGVSQSPSNKVTEKGKDVELRCDPISGHTALYWYRQSLGQGLEFLIYFQGNSAPDKSGLPSDRFSAERTGGSVSTLTIQRTQQEDSAVYLCASSSSGNSYNEQFFGPGTRLTVL.

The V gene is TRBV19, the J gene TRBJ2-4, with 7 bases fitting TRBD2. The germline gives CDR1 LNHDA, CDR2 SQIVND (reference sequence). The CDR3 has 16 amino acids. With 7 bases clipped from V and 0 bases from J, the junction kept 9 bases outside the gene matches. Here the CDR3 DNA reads TGTGCCAGTACCCTCGGCGGGGGAAGAGCCAAAAACATTCAGTACTTC. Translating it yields CASTLGGGRAKNIQYF.

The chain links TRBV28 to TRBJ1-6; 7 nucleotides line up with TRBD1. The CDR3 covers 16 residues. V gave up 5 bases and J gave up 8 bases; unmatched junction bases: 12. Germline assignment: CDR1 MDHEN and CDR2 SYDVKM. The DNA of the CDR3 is TGTGCCAGCAGTCCTCCGGGCAGGGGGAAGGATTCACCCCTCCACTTT. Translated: CASSPPGRGKDSPLHF.

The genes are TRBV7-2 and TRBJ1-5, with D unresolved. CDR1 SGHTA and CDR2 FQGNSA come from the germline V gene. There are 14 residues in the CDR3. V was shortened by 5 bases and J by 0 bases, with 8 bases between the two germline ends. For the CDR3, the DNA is TGTGCCAGCAGCCCATTCTATAGCAATCAGCCCCAGCATTTT. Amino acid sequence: CASSPFYSNQPQHF. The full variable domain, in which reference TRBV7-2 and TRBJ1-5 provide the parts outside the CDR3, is GAGVSQSPSNKVTEKGKDVELRCDPISGHTALYWYRQSLGQGLEFLIYFQGNSAPDKSGLPSDRFSAERTGGSVSTLTIQRTQQEDSAVYLCASSPFYSNQPQHFGDGTRLSIL.

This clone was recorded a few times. The CDR3 DNA reads as TGTGCCAGCAGCCAATCCGGGGAGACTGAAGCTTTCTTT. Its translation: CASSQSGETEAFF. This chain connects TRBV14 to TRBJ1-1; D unresolved. Germline V gene data show CDR1 as SGHDN and CDR2 as FVKESK. CDR3 size: 13 residues. V lost 2 bases, J lost 5 bases, and 9 bases lay in between.